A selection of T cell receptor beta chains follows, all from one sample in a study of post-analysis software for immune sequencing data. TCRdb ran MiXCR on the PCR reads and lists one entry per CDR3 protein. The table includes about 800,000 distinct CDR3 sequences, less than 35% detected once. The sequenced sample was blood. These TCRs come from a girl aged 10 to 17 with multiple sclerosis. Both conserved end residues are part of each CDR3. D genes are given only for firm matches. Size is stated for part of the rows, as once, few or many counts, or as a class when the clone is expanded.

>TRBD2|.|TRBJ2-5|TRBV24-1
CATSLASGLGANEQYF
TGTGCCACCAGTCTAGCTAGCGGGTTGGGTGCCAATGAGCAGTACTTC
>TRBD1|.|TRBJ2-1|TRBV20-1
CSATIYIRTGTDLSSYNEQFF
TGCAGTGCTACGATATACATCAGGACAGGGACCGACTTGAGCTCCTACAATGAGCAGTTCTTC
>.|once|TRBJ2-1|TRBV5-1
CASSWNRDSYNEQFF
TGCGCCAGCAGCTGGAACCGGGACTCCTACAATGAGCAGTTCTTC
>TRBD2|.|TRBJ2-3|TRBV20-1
CSQRESTDTQYF
TGCAGCCAGCGGGAGAGCACAGATACGCAGTATTTT
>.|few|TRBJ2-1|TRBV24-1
CATSLSGPGQQFF
TGTGCCACCAGTCTTTCCGGACCGGGTCAGCAGTTCTTC
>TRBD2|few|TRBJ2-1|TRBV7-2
CASSLPGLAGGPSSYNEQFF
TGTGCCAGCAGCTTACCGGGACTAGCGGGAGGGCCGAGCTCCTACAATGAGCAGTTCTTC
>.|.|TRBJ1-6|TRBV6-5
CASSYSGRSSYNSPLHF
TGTGCCAGCAGCTACTCAGGCCGGAGCTCCTATAATTCACCCCTCCACTTT
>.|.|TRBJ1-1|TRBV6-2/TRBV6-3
CASSQQGSVTEAFF
TGTGCCAGCAGCCAACAGGGTTCGGTTACTGAAGCTTTCTTT
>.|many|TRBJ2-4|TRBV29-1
CSVDEGSNIQYF
TGCAGCGTTGACGAGGGATCGAACATTCAGTACTTC
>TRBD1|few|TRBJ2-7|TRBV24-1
CATSDPRDRWSYEQYF
TGTGCCACCAGTGATCCCCGGGACAGGTGGTCCTACGAGCAGTACTTC
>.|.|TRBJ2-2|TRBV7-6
CASNANTGELFF
TGTGCCAGCAACGCAAACACCGGGGAGCTGTTTTTT
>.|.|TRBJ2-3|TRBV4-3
CASQVSLGLSTDTQYF
TGCGCCTCCCAGGTCTCATTGGGCCTTAGCACAGATACGCAGTATTTT
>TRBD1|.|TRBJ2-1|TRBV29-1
CSVNRAGGQFF
TGCAGCGTCAATCGGGCAGGGGGCCAGTTCTTC
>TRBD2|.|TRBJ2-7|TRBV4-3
CASSQARLAGGWEQYF
TGCGCCAGCAGCCAAGCCCGACTAGCGGGAGGTTGGGAGCAGTACTTC
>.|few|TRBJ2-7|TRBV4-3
CASSQVLLDGDSYEQYF
TGCGCCAGCAGCCAAGTCCTTCTAGACGGAGACTCCTACGAGCAGTACTTC
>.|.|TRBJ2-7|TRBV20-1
CSARPFFTASEQYF
TGCAGTGCACGTCCTTTTTTCACTGCAAGCGAGCAGTACTTC
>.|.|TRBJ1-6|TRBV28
CASSSSAGLEGSLHF
TGTGCCAGCAGTAGCTCGGCAGGGTTGGAGGGATCCCTCCACTTT
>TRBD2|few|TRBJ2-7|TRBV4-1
CASSQGQVLAGAVGEQYF
TGCGCCAGCAGCCAGGGACAGGTACTAGCGGGAGCGGTCGGCGAGCAGTACTTC
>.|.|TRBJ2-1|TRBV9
CASSVGQTNEQFF
TGTGCCAGCAGCGTAGGGCAGACCAATGAGCAGTTCTTC
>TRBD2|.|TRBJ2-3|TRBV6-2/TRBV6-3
CASSLLAAGAVTQYF
TGTGCCAGCAGTCTACTTGCTGCGGGAGCGGTTACGCAGTATTTT
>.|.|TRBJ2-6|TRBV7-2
CASSPLWGRGANVLTF
TGTGCCAGCAGCCCGCTCTGGGGGCGTGGGGCCAACGTCCTGACTTTC
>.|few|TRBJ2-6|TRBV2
CASSDRISGANVLTF
TGTGCCAGCAGTGACCGGATCTCTGGCGCCAACGTCCTGACTTTC
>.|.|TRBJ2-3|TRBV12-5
CASGLVRGGRGANTQYF
TGTGCTAGTGGTTTGGTACGAGGAGGTCGGGGGGCCAATACGCAGTATTTT
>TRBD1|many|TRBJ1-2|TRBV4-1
CASSQSLGQFYGYTF
TGCGCCAGCAGCCAATCATTGGGACAGTTCTATGGCTACACCTTC
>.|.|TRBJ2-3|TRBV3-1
CASSPQPSTDTQYF
TGTGCCAGCAGCCCACAGCCTAGCACAGATACGCAGTATTTT
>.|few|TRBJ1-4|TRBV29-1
CSAKVTNEKLFF
TGCAGCGCCAAGGTCACTAATGAAAAACTGTTTTTT
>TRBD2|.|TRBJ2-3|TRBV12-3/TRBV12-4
CASSLVALIAGGDAQYF
TGTGCCAGCAGTTTAGTCGCCCTCATAGCGGGGGGAGATGCGCAGTATTTT
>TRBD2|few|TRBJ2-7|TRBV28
CASSLTAGGSYEQYF
TGTGCCAGCAGTTTAACAGCGGGAGGAAGCTACGAGCAGTACTTC
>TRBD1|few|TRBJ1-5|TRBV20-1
CSARLFAGQDYSNQPQHF
TGCAGTGCTAGGCTATTTGCGGGACAGGACTATAGCAATCAGCCCCAGCATTTT
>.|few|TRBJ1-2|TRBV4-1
CASSQGASPNYGYTF
TGCGCCAGCAGCCAAGGGGCATCTCCTAACTATGGCTACACCTTC
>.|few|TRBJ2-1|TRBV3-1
CASSDLGGTNPNEQFF
TGTGCCAGCAGCGACCTAGGGGGTACCAATCCCAATGAGCAGTTCTTC
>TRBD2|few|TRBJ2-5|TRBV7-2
CASSLGVTSGKQETQYF
TGTGCCAGCAGCTTAGGGGTGACTAGCGGGAAACAAGAGACCCAGTACTTC
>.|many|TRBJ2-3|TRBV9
CASSVARAVDTQYF
TGTGCCAGCAGCGTAGCCAGGGCGGTAGATACGCAGTATTTT
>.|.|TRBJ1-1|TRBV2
CASRVSRGGRIEAFF
TGTGCCAGCAGAGTAAGCAGGGGAGGTAGGATTGAAGCTTTCTTT
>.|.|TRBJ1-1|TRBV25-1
CASTTDGGTANTEAFF
TGTGCCAGTACGACCGATGGAGGTACCGCGAACACTGAAGCTTTCTTT
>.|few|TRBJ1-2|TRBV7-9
CASSLTTAPNYGYTF
TGTGCCAGCAGCTTGACTACGGCACCTAACTATGGCTACACCTTC
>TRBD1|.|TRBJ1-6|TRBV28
CASSLMAPGGNSPLHF
TGTGCCAGCAGTTTAATGGCGCCAGGGGGAAATTCACCCCTCCACTTT
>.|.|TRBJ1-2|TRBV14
CASSQEQTYGYTF
TGTGCCAGCAGCCAAGAACAGACCTATGGCTACACCTTC
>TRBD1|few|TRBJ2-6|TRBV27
CASSLGTGSSGANVLTF
TGTGCCAGCAGTTTAGGGACAGGGAGCTCTGGGGCCAACGTCCTGACTTTC
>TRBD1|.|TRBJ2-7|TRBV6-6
CASSRTGPKPAGYEQYF
TGTGCCAGCAGCCGGACAGGGCCAAAACCTGCGGGGTACGAGCAGTACTTC